The 22 T cell receptor beta chains reported below all come from one sample, sequenced in a study of radiation and T cells in renal cell carcinoma. The time point denotes: blood 4 weeks post-SBRT, at nephrectomy. Sample treatment: 15 Gy SBRT to primary tumor, nephrectomy 4 weeks later. The data were produced by immunoSEQ multiplex PCR, yet TCRdb's version contains in-frame clones alone and is incomplete. The table shows 50,000 to 70,000 clones, with over 60% occurring only once. The sample consisted of blood, taken from a patient whose treatment included radiotherapy and nephrectomy. The receptors come from a man aged 60-69 years with renal cell carcinoma.

This rearrangement joins TRBV21-1 to TRBJ1-1. TRBV21-1 is given as a pseudogene. The CDR3 consists of 14 residues. This chain's CDR3 is CASSRCPRNTEAFF. CDR3 DNA: TGTGCCAGCAGCCGGTGTCCTAGGAACACTGAAGCTTTCTTT.

The rearrangement joins TRBV10-3 to TRBJ2-2; tentatively, D is TRBD1 (6 bases). The CDR3 totals 13 residues. Trimming removed 11 bases from V and 2 bases from J, with 12 bases in between. From germline, CDR1 is ENHRY and CDR2 SYGVKD. The CDR3 DNA reads TGTGCCTTCTCGGGACAAAACACCGGGGAGCTGTTTTTT. Translating it yields CAFSGQNTGELFF.

V gene TRBV10-3 combines with J gene TRBJ2-7; 13 bases are a match to TRBD2. From germline, CDR1 is ENHRY and CDR2 SYGVKD. The trim removed 3 bases at V and 1 base at J, leaving 3 bases unmatched. CDR3 length: 16 amino acids. The CDR3 spells CAISDQGLAGSYEQYV. CDR3 nucleotides: TGTGCCATCAGTGACCAGGGACTAGCGGGATCCTACGAGCAGTACGTC.

V gene TRBV5-8 combines with J gene TRBJ2-7, with D tentatively TRBD2 (5 bases). Deletions cut 0 bases from V and 3 bases from J, with 7 bases between. Germline lookup yields CDR1 SGHTS and CDR2 YDEGEE. This CDR3 comprises 13 residues. Here the CDR3 DNA reads TGTGCCAGCAGCTTGGTAGCGAGCTACGAGCAGTACGTC. It yields the protein CASSLVASYEQYV.

The chain employs TRBV11-3 and TRBJ2-1; no clear D. Germline assignment: CDR1 SGHNT and CDR2 YENEEA. This CDR3 spans 12 amino acids. V was pared by 2 bases and J by 8 bases, with 7 bases between. CDR3 in amino acids: CASSLRLYEQFF. The CDR3 DNA sequence: TGTGCCAGCAGCTTACGTCTTTATGAGCAGTTCTTC.

This chain links TRBV7-2 with TRBJ2-7, with D unclear. Trimming took off 5 bases at V and 6 bases at J, with 8 bases between the two ends. Germline V gene sequence: CDR1 SGHTA, CDR2 FQGNSA. This CDR3 has 11 residues. CDR3 sequence: CASSILSEQYF. CDR3 DNA: TGTGCCAGCAGCATCCTTAGCGAGCAGTACTTC. Full variable domain (outside the CDR3, taken from reference TRBV7-2 and TRBJ2-7): GAGVSQSPSNKVTEKGKDVELRCDPISGHTALYWYRQSLGQGLEFLIYFQGNSAPDKSGLPSDRFSAERTGGSVSTLTIQRTQQEDSAVYLCASSILSEQYFGPGTRLTVT.

The chain links TRBV11-2 to TRBJ2-2; no definite D call. The V gene lost 7 bases and the J gene lost 7 bases, with 16 bases spanning the gap. The CDR3 is made up of 14 amino acids. CDR1 SGHAT and CDR2 FQNNGV come from the germline V gene. This CDR3 reads CASTPRRFIGELFF. In nucleotides, the CDR3 is TGTGCCAGCACCCCCCGGCGTTTCATCGGGGAGCTGTTTTTT. The variable domain in full, with the rest retrieved from reference TRBV11-2 and TRBJ2-2, is EAGVAQSPRYKIIEKRQSVAFWCNPISGHATLYWYQQILGQGPKLLIQFQNNGVVDDSQLPKDRFSAERLKGVDSTLKIQPAKLEDSAVYLCASTPRRFIGELFFGEGSRLTVL.

The chain is built from TRBV6-1 and TRBJ2-3; no firm D call. The CDR3 is 12 amino acids. CDR1 and CDR2 (germline): MNHNS, SASEGT. Trimming removed 1 base at V and 11 bases at J, with 10 bases between. CDR3 protein: CASSEEVRQQYF. In nucleotides, the CDR3 is TGTGCCAGCAGTGAAGAGGTCCGGCAGCAGTATTTT.

This clone was counted only a few times. The CDR3 protein is CATTTYPYEQYV. The CDR3 coding sequence is TGTGCCACGACCACATACCCCTACGAGCAGTACGTC. J is TRBJ2-7 and V is TRBV6-1; D gene uncertain. CDR1 is MNHNS and CDR2 is SASEGT in the germline V gene. This CDR3 has 12 residues. V lost 10 bases to trimming and J lost 2 bases, with 12 bases between them.

The chain links TRBV19 to TRBJ2-1; 10 nucleotides line up with TRBD2. Trimming at V came to 5 bases and at J to 4 bases, leaving 11 bases not matched to a gene. Germline V gene data show CDR1 as LNHDA and CDR2 as SQIVND (reference sequence). CDR3 size: 17 residues. CDR3 bases: TGTGCCAGTAGTCCCCGCGGACTAGCGGCTAATTACAATGAGCAGTTCTTC. This encodes CASSPRGLAANYNEQFF.

This sequence joins TRBV6-5 and TRBJ2-2; a possible D gene is TRBD2 (5 bases). This CDR3 contains 11 residues. V gave up 8 bases and J gave up 6 bases, with 7 bases separating them. CDR1 and CDR2 (germline): MNHEY, SVGAGI. Here the CDR3 reads CASGGPGELFF. CDR3 in DNA: TGTGCCAGCGGCGGGCCCGGGGAGCTGTTTTTT.

The table lists this clone with a count of one. This chain connects TRBV5-1 to TRBJ2-1, with 9 bases that match TRBD1. The CDR3 loop spans 16 amino acids. Looked up from germline, CDR1 is SGHRS and CDR2 is YFSETQ. V shed 2 bases, J shed 4 bases, and the junction held 7 bases outside the gene matches. This CDR3 is CASSLRQGDAYNEQFF. The CDR3 DNA reads TGCGCCAGCAGCTTACGACAGGGGGATGCGTACAATGAGCAGTTCTTC.

The chain uses TRBV19 and TRBJ2-7; no clear D gene. Germline loops: CDR1 LNHDA, CDR2 SQIVND (reference sequence). The V end lost 5 bases, the J end lost 3 bases, and 11 bases lay between the germline ends. The CDR3 is 13 residues long. The CDR3 sequence is CASSPGGVYEQYV. The CDR3 DNA sequence: TGTGCCAGTAGTCCAGGTGGGGTCTACGAGCAGTACGTC.

The CDR3 here is CAWRPGPFNEKLFF. CDR3 sequence (DNA): TGTGCCTGGAGACCCGGGCCATTTAATGAAAAACTGTTTTTT. The rearrangement joins TRBV30 to TRBJ1-4; D not certain. Looked up from germline, CDR1 is GTSNPN and CDR2 is SVGIG (reference sequence). Trimming took off 3 bases at V and 4 bases at J, with 12 bases between the two ends. The CDR3 consists of 14 residues.

The chain couples TRBV15 to TRBJ2-2, with D maybe TRBD2 (5 bases). There are 14 residues in the CDR3. V shed 5 bases and J shed 3 bases, with 10 bases lying between them. CDR1 LNHNV and CDR2 YYDKDF come from the germline V gene (reference sequence). The CDR3 sequence is CATSLRDYTGELFF. CDR3 DNA: TGTGCCACCAGCCTTCGGGATTACACCGGGGAGCTGTTTTTT.

The chain employs TRBV6-1 and TRBJ1-5; no reliable D call. From germline, CDR1 is MNHNS and CDR2 SASEGT. The CDR3 covers 15 residues. The V end lost 6 bases, the J end lost 1 base, and 13 bases lay between the germline ends. CDR3 in amino acids: CASRMRGFSNQPQHF. The CDR3 bases are TGTGCCAGCAGAATGAGAGGGTTCAGCAATCAGCCCCAGCATTTT.

The chain has TRBV6-4 and TRBJ1-2; tentatively, D is TRBD1 (6 bases). Trimming took 6 bases from V and 6 from J, leaving 14 bases between them. Germline V gene lookup returns CDR1 MRHNA and CDR2 SNTAGT. The CDR3 length is 13 residues. The CDR3 DNA sequence: TGTGCCAGCAGGGAGTCGGGGGCGGATGGCTACACCTTC. It yields the protein CASRESGADGYTF.

Only one count was recorded for this clone. V and J are TRBV19 and TRBJ2-7, with D tentatively TRBD1 (5 bases). CDR1 and CDR2 (germline): LNHDA, SQIVND (reference sequence). The CDR3 sequence is 15 residues long. Trimming shortened V by 6 bases and J by 6 bases, and 21 bases separated the two germline ends. The CDR3 is CASSPDIRGIGEQYF. The CDR3 DNA sequence: TGTGCCAGTAGCCCAGACATTAGGGGCATCGGCGAGCAGTACTTC. The variable domain in full, with the rest retrieved from reference TRBV19 and TRBJ2-7, is DGGITQSPKYLFRKEGQNVTLSCEQNLNHDAMYWYRQDPGQGLRLIYYSQIVNDFQKGDIAEGYSVSREKKESFPLTVTSAQKNPTAFYLCASSPDIRGIGEQYFGPGTRLTVT.

The chain employs TRBV5-6 and TRBJ2-7; TRBD2 agrees at 9 bases. The germline CDR1 and CDR2 sequences are SGHDT and YYEEEE. V was clipped by 6 bases and J by 3 bases; unmatched bases: 10. The CDR3 is 15 residues long. CDR3 sequence (DNA): TGTGCCAGCACCCCCGGGAGCGGGGGGTTCTACGAGCAGTACTTC. Translating gives CASTPGSGGFYEQYF.

This clone was seen only once. The gene calls are TRBV6-5 and TRBJ2-5; TRBD1 agrees at 9 bases. The CDR3 totals 14 residues. CDR1 and CDR2 (germline): MNHEY, SVGAGI. The V gene end was trimmed by 8 bases and the J gene end by 4 bases; junction bases not matched to a gene: 8. The CDR3 DNA reads TGTGCCAGCGCAGGGACAGGGTGGGGAGAGACCCAGTACTTC. This translates into CASAGTGWGETQYF.

This clone was observed a few times. This rearrangement joins TRBV7-9 to TRBJ2-7; 11 positions agree with TRBD1. The CDR3 has 14 residues. J lost 5 bases, V lost 7 bases, and 7 bases had no gene match. Germline CDR1 is SEHNR and CDR2 is FQNEAQ (reference sequence). The DNA of the CDR3 is TGTGCCAGCACCGTGGGACAGGGGGACCACGAGCAGTACTTC. Translated, it gives CASTVGQGDHEQYF. Together with reference TRBV7-9 and TRBJ2-7, the CDR3 gives the full variable domain: DTGVSQNPRHKITKRGQNVTFRCDPISEHNRLYWYRQTLGQGPEFLTYFQNEAQLEKSRLLSDRFSAERPKGSFSTLEIQRTEQGDSAMYLCASTVGQGDHEQYFGPGTRLTVT.

The chain links TRBV6-5 to TRBJ2-5, with D possibly matching TRBD2 (5 bases). Germline loops: CDR1 MNHEY, CDR2 SVGAGI. The V and J ends lost 6 bases and 4 bases respectively, with 18 bases between them. This CDR3 contains 15 residues. The CDR3 reads CASRASLARGETQYF. CDR3 nucleotide sequence: TGTGCCAGCAGGGCGAGTCTAGCTCGGGGAGAGACCCAGTACTTC.